The entry that follows covers one T cell receptor beta chain sequence. Here immunoSEQ multiplex PCR was the method, and the copy in TCRdb shows in-frame clones only, minus some. The data show fewer than 1 million clones, about 96% seen once. CD45RO-negative, CCR7-selected cells formed the naive CD8 fraction, which excluded terminally differentiated effector memory CD45RA+ cells. This sample was included in a study of shared clonotypes between healthy human individuals. V was pared by 0 bases and J by 1 base, with 10 bases between. From germline, CDR1 is SGDLS and CDR2 YYNGEE. The CDR3 is 15 amino acids.

This chain links TRBV9 with TRBJ1-2; the D gene is possibly TRBD1 (5 bases). This receptor was taken from a man aged 30 to 45 in good health. The sample comprised naive CD8+ T cells sorted from blood. The CDR3 spells CASSVGAGDNYGYTF. CDR3 DNA: TGTGCCAGCAGCGTAGGGGCGGGGGATAACTATGGCTACACCTTC.